These 30 T cell receptor beta chains originate from one sample sequenced in a study of cytomegalovirus exposure and HLA in healthy donors. Sequenced by immunoSEQ multiplex PCR; TCRdb stores in-frame clones only, minus some. Of about 240,000 clones listed, around 85% are singletons. The sample consisted of PBMCs. The receptor source for this set is a woman between 25 and 40 years old in good health and CMV-seropositive.

The genes are TRBV5-1 and TRBJ1-3, with 7 bases fitting TRBD1. The J segment lost 0 bases and the V segment lost 1 base, leaving 7 bases of the junction unmatched. The length of the CDR3 is 17 residues. Germline assignment: CDR1 SGHRS and CDR2 YFSETQ. DNA for the CDR3: TGCGCCAGCAGCTTGTCGGGACAGAAGAGCTCTGGAAACACCATATATTTT. Translation gives CASSLSGQKSSGNTIYF.

The rearrangement joins TRBV6-5 to TRBJ1-4; no clear D gene. Trimming left V 5 bases short and J 0 bases short, with 10 bases between. CDR3 length: 15 amino acids. Germline loops: CDR1 MNHEY, CDR2 SVGAGI. The CDR3 is CASSQELTTNEKLFF. CDR3 nucleotide sequence: TGTGCCAGCAGTCAAGAACTCACAACTAATGAAAAACTGTTTTTT.

This chain joins TRBV5-1 and TRBJ2-7; 7 bases line up with TRBD2. V shed 0 bases and J 5 bases; nucleotides not matched to a gene: 5. The CDR3 has 14 amino acids. CDR1 SGHRS and CDR2 YFSETQ come from the germline V gene. This CDR3 reads CASSLVAGDNEQYF. CDR3 DNA: TGCGCCAGCAGCTTGGTCGCGGGAGACAACGAGCAGTACTTC.

The V and J genes are TRBV7-3 and TRBJ2-2, with 12 bases identical to TRBD2. Germline-derived CDR1 and CDR2 are SGHTA and FQGTGA. Unmatched junction bases numbered 18, after V lost 1 base and J lost 6 bases. The CDR3 is made up of 21 amino acids. The CDR3 reads CASSLRGPSGRAHQPSGELFF. CDR3 nucleotide sequence: TGTGCCAGCAGCTTAAGAGGTCCTAGCGGGAGGGCCCATCAGCCCTCCGGGGAGCTGTTTTTT.

The CDR3 loop reads CASSQMDTSYEQYF. CDR3 sequence (DNA): TGCGCCAGCAGCCAGATGGACACATCCTACGAGCAGTACTTC. The chain carries TRBV4-1 and TRBJ2-7, with D tentatively TRBD1 (5 bases). CDR3 length: 14 amino acids. Germline V gene sequence: CDR1 MGHRA, CDR2 YSYEKL. V was cut by 3 bases and J by 1 base, with 10 bases left in between.

This chain joins TRBV7-8 and TRBJ1-1; D may be TRBD1 (6 bases). Trimming stripped 2 bases from V and 3 bases from J, with 19 bases between. The CDR3 spans 17 residues. From germline, CDR1 is SGHVS and CDR2 FQNEAQ. The CDR3 sequence: CASSLRGMVMRDTEAFF. The CDR3 bases are TGTGCCAGCAGCTTAAGGGGGATGGTGATGCGGGACACTGAAGCTTTCTTT.

The chain is built from TRBV18 and TRBJ1-2, with a weak D call TRBD1 (5 bases). The CDR3 loop spans 15 amino acids. V shed 3 bases and J shed 1 base, with 12 bases lying between them. The germline gives CDR1 KGHSH, CDR2 LQKENI. The CDR3 DNA follows: TGTGCCAGCTCACCCCCAACAGGATTTAACTATGGCTACACCTTC. Its translation is CASSPPTGFNYGYTF.

This chain joins TRBV28 and TRBJ1-1, with a tentative D call TRBD1 (5 bases). This CDR3 contains 14 residues. CDR1 and CDR2 from the germline V gene are MDHEN and SYDVKM. Deletions cut 6 bases from V and 1 base from J, with 12 bases between. CDR3 nucleotides: TGTGCCAGCAGAATGATAGACAGGAACACTGAAGCTTTCTTT. It codes for CASRMIDRNTEAFF.

The rearrangement uses TRBV10-3 and TRBJ2-3; 10 bases align to TRBD2. This CDR3 has 16 amino acids. Per the germline V gene, CDR1 is ENHRY and CDR2 is SYGVKD. V was clipped by 3 bases and J by 2 bases; unmatched bases: 5. The CDR3 DNA reads as TGTGCCATCAGTGACCTAGCGGGAGAACTCACAGATACGCAGTATTTT. It specifies CAISDLAGELTDTQYF.

The chain combines TRBV19 with TRBJ1-4; 7 nucleotides agree with TRBD1. Germline V CDR1 and CDR2: LNHDA, SQIVND (reference sequence). The CDR3 loop spans 14 amino acids. V trimming: 3 bases; J trimming: 7 bases; junction bases outside the gene matches: 5. CDR3 nucleotides: TGTGCCAGTAGTATCACAGGGGATTTTGAAAAACTGTTTTTT. Encoded protein: CASSITGDFEKLFF.

The V call is TRBV4-1, the J call TRBJ2-7; D is perhaps TRBD2 (5 bases). The CDR3 sequence is 15 residues long. Germline values: CDR1 MGHRA, CDR2 YSYEKL. V lost 4 bases, J lost 4 bases, and 17 bases lay in between. The CDR3 DNA sequence: TGCGCCAGCAGCCGCCCCACCAGCGGTCGGTACGAGCAGTACTTC. Amino acids: CASSRPTSGRYEQYF.

CDR3: CASSSDRGRVETQYF. DNA of the CDR3: TGCGCCAGCAGCTCGGACAGGGGGCGGGTAGAGACCCAGTACTTC. V and J are TRBV5-1 and TRBJ2-5; the match to TRBD1 covers 11 bases. From germline, CDR1 is SGHRS and CDR2 YFSETQ. V shed 3 bases, J shed 4 bases, and the junction held 5 bases outside the gene matches. CDR3 length: 15 amino acids.

This chain connects TRBV28 to TRBJ2-4; D remains ambiguous. Germline V gene lookup returns CDR1 MDHEN and CDR2 SYDVKM. The CDR3 runs to 13 residues. V was cut by 4 bases and J by 10 bases, with 14 bases left in between. The CDR3 DNA is TGTGCCAGCAGTTCTCACGACCGACAAATTCAGTACTTC. It encodes CASSSHDRQIQYF.

V and J are TRBV6-6 and TRBJ1-1; TRBD1 is a possible D gene (5 bases). Trimming pared 4 bases from V and 1 base from J, leaving 10 bases between. Germline lookup yields CDR1 MNHNY and CDR2 SVGAGI (reference sequence). The CDR3 runs 14 residues. In DNA, the CDR3 is TGTGCCAGCAGTTCCGTGGGGCAGAACACTGAAGCTTTCTTT. It is translated as CASSSVGQNTEAFF.

The chain joins TRBV11-2 to TRBJ2-3; D is perhaps TRBD2 (6 bases). CDR3 length: 16 residues. The germline V gene has CDR1 SGHAT and CDR2 FQNNGV. The V gene lost 3 bases and the J gene lost 2 bases, with 15 bases spanning the gap. This chain's CDR3 is CASSFLAAPPTDTQYF. The CDR3 region has the DNA TGTGCCAGCAGCTTTTTAGCGGCCCCTCCCACAGATACGCAGTATTTT.

V and J are TRBV6-6 and TRBJ1-2; the match to TRBD1 covers 8 bases. This CDR3 has 13 residues. J gave up 14 bases and V 6 bases, and 14 bases lay outside the gene matches. Germline CDR1 MNHNY, CDR2 SVGAGI (reference sequence). DNA of the CDR3: TGTGCCAGCAGCGAGCAGGGGGCCGCAGTCTGGACCTTC. Its protein is CASSEQGAAVWTF.

The chain's CDR3 is CASSLPGTSAYEQYF. The DNA of the CDR3 is TGTGCCAGCAGCTTACCTGGGACTAGCGCCTACGAGCAGTACTTC. The genes are TRBV7-9 and TRBJ2-7; 10 nucleotides line up with TRBD2. The V gene's germline CDR1 is SEHNR and CDR2 FQNEAQ (reference sequence). The CDR3 runs 15 residues. The V segment lost 2 bases and the J segment 2 bases; nucleotides outside the gene matches: 3.

This chain uses TRBV5-1 with TRBJ1-1, with D unresolved. The CDR3 contains 15 residues. V was pared by 0 bases and J by 0 bases, with 9 bases between. CDR1 and CDR2 from the germline V gene are SGHRS and YFSETQ. CDR3 coding DNA: TGCGCCAGCAGCTTGGCCAGGCAGGTGAACACTGAAGCTTTCTTT. It yields the protein CASSLARQVNTEAFF.

This rearrangement joins TRBV6-1 to TRBJ2-2; 9 bases match TRBD2. The CDR3 covers 14 residues. CDR1 and CDR2 from the germline V gene are MNHNS and SASEGT. The J segment lost 8 bases and the V segment lost 5 bases, leaving 6 bases of the junction unmatched. The DNA of the CDR3 is TGTGCCAGCAGTCGGCGGGAGGGAGGAGGGGAGCTGTTTTTT. This sequence encodes CASSRREGGGELFF.

The sample holds one count of this clone. The V call is TRBV2, the J call TRBJ2-3, with TRBD2 matching 10 bases. The CDR3 is made up of 14 amino acids. Per the germline V gene, CDR1 is SNHLY and CDR2 is FYNNEI. Trimming removed 5 bases from V and 2 bases from J; junction bases left unmatched: 1. CDR3 coding DNA: TGTGCCAGCAGTCTAGCGGGAGTCACAGATACGCAGTATTTT. Translated, it gives CASSLAGVTDTQYF.

The V call is TRBV9, the J call TRBJ2-1; 11 positions match TRBD2. V lost 4 bases to trimming and J lost 2 bases; unmatched junction nucleotides: 8. This CDR3 is 17 amino acids long. Germline-derived CDR1 and CDR2 are SGDLS and YYNGEE. The CDR3 loop is CASSTSIAGGTYNEQFF. As DNA, the CDR3 is TGTGCCAGCAGCACATCCATAGCGGGAGGGACCTACAATGAGCAGTTCTTC. Looking up the rest from reference TRBV9 and TRBJ2-1 gives the full variable domain: DSGVTQTPKHLITATGQRVTLRCSPRSGDLSVYWYQQSLDQGLQFLIQYYNGEERAKGNILERFSAQQFPDLHSELNLSSLELGDSALYFCASSTSIAGGTYNEQFFGPGTRLTVL.

This clone showed up just a few times. This chain connects TRBV28 to TRBJ2-7; 12 bases align to TRBD1. The germline V gene encodes CDR1 MDHEN and CDR2 SYDVKM. Trimming at V came to 9 bases and at J to 3 bases, leaving 15 bases not matched to a gene. The CDR3 loop spans 17 amino acids. Written as DNA, the CDR3 is TGTGCCAGTTCCGGGACAGGGGGCCTCTTCACCAGCTACGAGCAGTACTTC. Its protein is CASSGTGGLFTSYEQYF.

CDR3 DNA sequence: TGCGCCAGCAAATTCGGGGGGGACCACACCATATATTTT. It codes for CASKFGGDHTIYF. V is TRBV5-1 and J is TRBJ1-3, with TRBD1 as a possible D gene (5 bases). V was clipped by 6 bases and J by 8 bases, with 15 bases between them. CDR1 SGHRS and CDR2 YFSETQ come from the germline V gene. This CDR3 spans 13 amino acids.

CDR3 DNA: TGTGCCAGCAGTGGGACTAGCGGGATGACAGATACGCAGTATTTT. Translation: CASSGTSGMTDTQYF. V gene TRBV2 combines with J gene TRBJ2-3; TRBD2 matches 12 bases. Germline trimming cut 4 bases from V and 3 bases from J; bases unmatched to any gene: 2. This CDR3 contains 15 residues. From germline, CDR1 is SNHLY and CDR2 FYNNEI.

The CDR3 is CASSQPGTSYEQYF. The DNA of the CDR3 is TGTGCCAGCAGCCAACCCGGGACTAGCTACGAGCAGTACTTC. V is TRBV4-2 and J is TRBJ2-7; 8 bases align to TRBD2. Germline lookup yields CDR1 LGHNA and CDR2 YNFKEQ. Germline trimming cut 2 bases from V and 3 bases from J; bases unmatched to any gene: 3. The CDR3 is 14 amino acids.

The chain combines TRBV28 with TRBJ2-4; maybe TRBD2 (6 bases). The CDR3 has 14 residues. V was pared by 7 bases and J by 1 base, with 11 bases between. Germline V gene sequence: CDR1 MDHEN, CDR2 SYDVKM. The CDR3, as DNA: TGTGCCAGCACGGGGGTCGGGGCCAAAAACATTCAGTACTTC. As protein: CASTGVGAKNIQYF. The full variable domain, completed using reference TRBV28 and TRBJ2-4, is DVKVTQSSRYLVKRTGEKVFLECVQDMDHENMFWYRQDPGLGLRLIYFSYDVKMKEKGDIPEGYSVSREKKERFSLILESASTNQTSMYLCASTGVGAKNIQYFGAGTRLSVL.

The chain has TRBV30 and TRBJ2-7; TRBD2 matches at 11 bases. With 2 bases clipped from V and 6 bases from J, the junction kept 6 bases outside the gene matches. The CDR3 is made up of 14 amino acids. Germline loops: CDR1 GTSNPN, CDR2 SVGIG (reference sequence). CDR3 protein: CAWSLGLAGGEQYF. DNA of the CDR3: TGTGCCTGGAGTTTAGGCCTAGCGGGAGGCGAGCAGTACTTC.

The CDR3 sequence is CASATSGSPDTQYF. DNA for the CDR3: TGTGCCAGTGCGACTAGCGGGAGTCCAGATACGCAGTATTTT. This chain joins TRBV2 and TRBJ2-3, with 12 bases fitting TRBD2. V lost 9 bases to trimming and J lost 4 bases; unmatched junction nucleotides: 5. Germline assignment: CDR1 SNHLY and CDR2 FYNNEI. The length of the CDR3 is 14 residues.

The chain recombines TRBV2 with TRBJ2-1; 11 bases match TRBD2. Germline CDR1 is SNHLY and CDR2 is FYNNEI. The junction had 5 bases not matched to a gene; V was cut back by 6 bases and J by 4 bases. This CDR3 comprises 15 residues. Here the CDR3 reads CASSLGLAVYNEQFF. Written as DNA, the CDR3 is TGTGCCAGCAGCTTGGGACTAGCGGTATACAATGAGCAGTTCTTC.

This rearrangement joins TRBV7-2 to TRBJ1-1; 7 bases map to TRBD1. CDR1 and CDR2 (germline): SGHTA, FQGNSA. With V trimmed by 0 bases and J by 7 bases, 5 bases remained unmatched. The CDR3 is made up of 14 amino acids. The CDR3 spells CASSLARQGGEAFF. DNA of the CDR3: TGTGCCAGCAGCTTAGCGCGACAGGGCGGTGAAGCTTTCTTT.